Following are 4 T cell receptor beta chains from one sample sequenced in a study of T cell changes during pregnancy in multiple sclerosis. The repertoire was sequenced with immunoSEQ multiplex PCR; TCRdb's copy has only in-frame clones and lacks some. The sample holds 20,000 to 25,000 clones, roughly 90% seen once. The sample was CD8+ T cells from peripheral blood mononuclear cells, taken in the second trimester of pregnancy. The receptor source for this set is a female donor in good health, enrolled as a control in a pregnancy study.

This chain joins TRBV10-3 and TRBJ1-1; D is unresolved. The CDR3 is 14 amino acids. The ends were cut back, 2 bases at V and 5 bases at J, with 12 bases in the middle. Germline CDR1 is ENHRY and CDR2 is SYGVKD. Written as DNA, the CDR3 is TGTGCCATCAGTGAGGAGGGAGGGCGGACTGAAGCTTTCTTT. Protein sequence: CAISEEGGRTEAFF.

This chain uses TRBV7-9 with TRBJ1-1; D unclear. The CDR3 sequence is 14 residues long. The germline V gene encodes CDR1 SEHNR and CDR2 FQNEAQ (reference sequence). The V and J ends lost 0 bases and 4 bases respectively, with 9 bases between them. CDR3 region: CASSLASVGTEAFF. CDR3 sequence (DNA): TGTGCCAGCAGCTTAGCGAGTGTCGGCACTGAAGCTTTCTTT.

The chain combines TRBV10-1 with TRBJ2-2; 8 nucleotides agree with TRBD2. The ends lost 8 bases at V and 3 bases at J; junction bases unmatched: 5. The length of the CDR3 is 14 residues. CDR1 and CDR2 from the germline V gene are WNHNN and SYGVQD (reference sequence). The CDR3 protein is CASGETSDTGELFF. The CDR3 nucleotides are TGCGCCAGCGGGGAGACTAGCGACACCGGGGAGCTGTTTTTT.

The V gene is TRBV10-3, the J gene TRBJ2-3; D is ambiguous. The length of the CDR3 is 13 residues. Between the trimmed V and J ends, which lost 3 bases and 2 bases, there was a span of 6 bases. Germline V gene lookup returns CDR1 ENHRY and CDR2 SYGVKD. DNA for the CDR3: TGTGCCATCAGTGACGCTAACACAGATACGCAGTATTTT. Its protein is CAISDANTDTQYF.